A single sample gave rise to the 14 T cell receptor beta chains below, sequenced in a study of CD8 T cells in ankylosing spondylitis. TCRdb passed the 5' RACE reads through MiXCR, listing each CDR3 protein once. The table lists 200,000 to 250,000 distinct CDR3 sequences, 25% to 30% of them singletons. The sample comprised blood, either unsorted or a sorted T cell fraction (not recorded which). The receptors here all came from a male donor with ankylosing spondylitis or in good health (not recorded which).

The V call is TRBV10-3, the J call TRBJ2-1; 9 positions match TRBD2. The germline CDR1 and CDR2 sequences are ENHRY and SYGVKD. The CDR3 sequence is 15 residues long. Losses at the gene ends were 6 bases for V and 7 bases for J; bases not matched to a gene: 10. CDR3 loop: CAISRGASGVNEQFF. CDR3 bases: TGTGCCATCAGCCGCGGGGCTAGCGGGGTGAATGAGCAGTTCTTC.

In its sample, this clonotype was seen a few times. V gene TRBV20-1 combines with J gene TRBJ2-4, with TRBD1 matching 9 bases. Germline V gene data show CDR1 as DFQATT and CDR2 as SNEGSKA (reference sequence). CDR3 length: 17 amino acids. V lost 0 bases to trimming and J lost 0 bases; unmatched junction nucleotides: 6. Here the CDR3 DNA reads TGCAGTGCTAGAGATGGACAGGGGAGAATAGCCAAAAACATTCAGTACTTC. Protein: CSARDGQGRIAKNIQYF.

CDR3 residues: CASSQMSEETQYF. DNA of the CDR3: TGTGCCAGCAGCCAAATGTCGGAGGAGACCCAGTACTTC. V usage is TRBV14 and J usage is TRBJ2-5; D ambiguous. The germline CDR1 and CDR2 sequences are SGHDN and FVKESK. Trimming took off 2 bases at V and 5 bases at J, with 9 bases between the two ends. CDR3 length: 13 amino acids. Supplemented by reference TRBV14 and TRBJ2-5, the full variable domain reads EAGVTQFPSHSVIEKGQTVTLRCDPISGHDNLYWYRRVMGKEIKFLLHFVKESKQDESGMPNNRFLAERTGGTYSTLKVQPAELEDSGVYFCASSQMSEETQYFGPGTRLLVL.

There are many counts of this clonotype. The CDR3 nucleotides are TGCAGTGCTAGAGATAATGGGCCAGAAGCTTTCTTT. It codes for CSARDNGPEAFF. This chain joins TRBV20-1 and TRBJ1-1; D gene ambiguous. With 0 bases removed from V and 8 bases from J, the gap between germline ends came to 10 bases. This CDR3 is 12 amino acids long. Germline CDR1 reads DFQATT; CDR2 reads SNEGSKA (reference sequence).

The chain combines TRBV7-9 with TRBJ2-7, with a weak D call TRBD2 (5 bases). The germline V gene encodes CDR1 SEHNR and CDR2 FQNEAQ (reference sequence). The V end was cut by 8 bases, the J end by 2 bases, with 13 bases between. This CDR3 has 13 residues. CDR3 loop: CASGPDSTYEQYF. CDR3 sequence (DNA): TGTGCCAGCGGCCCGGACTCCACCTACGAGCAGTACTTC.

This clonotype was seen more than once but under ten times. V gene TRBV20-1 combines with J gene TRBJ1-5; D not resolved. The V and J ends lost 4 bases and 3 bases respectively, with 7 bases between them. The CDR3 covers 12 residues. Germline V gives CDR1 DFQATT, CDR2 SNEGSKA (reference sequence). The CDR3, as DNA: TGCAGTGCTACCAGGCCCAATCAGCCCCAGCATTTT. Amino acids: CSATRPNQPQHF.

Ten or more counts support this clonotype. V gene TRBV3-1 combines with J gene TRBJ2-1, with 7 bases lining up with TRBD2. V dropped 1 base and J dropped 7; count of bases not matched to a gene: 7. Looked up from germline, CDR1 is LGHDT and CDR2 is YNNKEL (reference sequence). CDR3 size: 15 residues. The CDR3 here is CASSQGAASGNEQFF. The DNA of the CDR3 is TGTGCCAGCAGCCAAGGCGCGGCTAGCGGAAATGAGCAGTTCTTC.

The chain combines TRBV9 with TRBJ1-6; D unclear. The CDR3 consists of 13 residues. V shed 0 bases and J shed 6 bases, with 4 bases lying between them. CDR1 SGDLS and CDR2 YYNGEE come from the germline V gene. The CDR3 sequence is CASSVEVNSPLHF. The DNA of the CDR3 is TGTGCCAGCAGCGTAGAGGTTAATTCACCCCTCCACTTT.

This clonotype was observed at least ten times. As DNA, the CDR3 is TGCAGTGCCACCCGGGACAGCAATCAGCCCCAGCATTTT. Protein: CSATRDSNQPQHF. The rearrangement links TRBV20-1 to TRBJ1-5; tentative D call: TRBD1 (5 bases). Trimming removed 6 bases at V and 1 base at J, with 10 bases between. Germline loops: CDR1 DFQATT, CDR2 SNEGSKA (reference sequence). CDR3 size: 13 residues.

In this sample, this clonotype turned up many times. The genes are TRBV7-9 and TRBJ2-7; 7 bases line up with TRBD1. The CDR3 length is 14 residues. The germline CDR1 and CDR2 sequences are SEHNR and FQNEAQ (reference sequence). V lost 0 bases to trimming and J lost 7 bases; unmatched junction nucleotides: 6. CDR3 loop: CASSLAGQAMEQYF. CDR3 nucleotides: TGTGCCAGCAGCTTAGCAGGACAGGCGATGGAGCAGTACTTC.

The CDR3 DNA is TGTGCCAGCTCACCACCTCAGGGTAACAATGAGCAGTTCTTC. It translates to CASSPPQGNNEQFF. The chain has TRBV18 and TRBJ2-1, with TRBD1 as a possible D gene (5 bases). V was trimmed by 0 bases and J by 5 bases, leaving 8 bases between them. The CDR3 is 14 amino acids. Germline-derived CDR1 and CDR2 are KGHSH and LQKENI.

Remarks on this clonotype: A read error may account for a junction end that differs from germline. This chain links TRBV29-1 with TRBJ2-6; either TRBD1 or TRBD2 may fit D (6 bases each). This CDR3 comprises 11 residues. In germline, CDR1 is SQVTM, CDR2 ANQGSEA. The CDR3 spells CSAGGGNVLTF. The CDR3 DNA reads as TGCAGCGCCGGAGGGGGCAACGTCCTGACTTTC.

In its sample, this clonotype was seen a few times. The rearrangement links TRBV6-5 to TRBJ1-2; TRBD1 might be the D (6 bases). Deletions cut 4 bases from V and 5 bases from J, with 14 bases between. The CDR3 contains 14 residues. Germline V CDR1 and CDR2: MNHEY, SVGAGI. The chain's CDR3 is CASSSAGTPYGYTF. CDR3 nucleotide sequence: TGTGCCAGCAGTTCAGCCGGGACACCTTATGGCTACACCTTC.

This clonotype occurred many times. V is TRBV14 and J is TRBJ1-2; 9 bases fit TRBD1. The germline gives CDR1 SGHDN, CDR2 FVKESK. CDR3 length: 16 residues. The trim removed 5 bases at V and 7 bases at J, leaving 14 bases unmatched. CDR3 bases: TGTGCCAGCAGCTTCACTCCGGGACAGGGCTCCTCTGGCTACACCTTC. It translates to CASSFTPGQGSSGYTF.